The 6 T cell receptor beta chains below all came from one sample that was sequenced in a study of cytotoxic CD8 clonotypes in ibrutinib-treated CLL. Assay used: immunoSEQ multiplex PCR; TCRdb lists only in-frame clones, some missing. This sample has approximately 140,000 clones, with approximately 80% found just once. This material consisted of PBMCs, taken after 12 months of ibrutinib treatment. The receptor set was obtained from a human donor with chronic lymphocytic leukemia.

V and J are TRBV5-1 and TRBJ1-5; D is possibly TRBD1 (5 bases). Trimming stripped 6 bases from V and 8 bases from J, with 21 bases between. CDR3 length: 15 amino acids. Germline V lookup: CDR1 SGHRS, CDR2 YFSETQ. The CDR3 nucleotides read TGCGCCAGCAAAATAGATCAGGGACCCTTAGAGCCCCAGCATTTT. Translated, it gives CASKIDQGPLEPQHF.

The V gene is TRBV27, the J gene TRBJ2-2, with 10 bases aligning to TRBD2. Germline V lookup: CDR1 MNHEY, CDR2 SMNVEV (reference sequence). This CDR3 is built from 16 residues. J was trimmed by 6 bases and V by 7 bases; bases with no gene match: 11. The CDR3 spells CASKVIAGGSAGELFF. CDR3 nucleotides: TGTGCCAGCAAGGTGATAGCGGGAGGTTCAGCCGGGGAGCTGTTTTTT.

This chain's CDR3 is CASTRLQHNSPLHF. The DNA for the CDR3 is TGTGCCAGCACCCGACTGCAGCATAATTCACCCCTCCACTTT. The V and J genes are TRBV6-5 and TRBJ1-6; no reliable D call. The length of the CDR3 is 14 residues. The V gene's germline CDR1 is MNHEY and CDR2 SVGAGI. Trimming cost V 7 bases and J 5 bases, with 12 bases left between them.

The rearrangement joins TRBV19 to TRBJ1-1; tentative D call: TRBD1 (6 bases). Germline CDR1 and CDR2: LNHDA and SQIVND (reference sequence). The CDR3 totals 16 residues. Trimming took 5 bases from V and 1 from J, leaving 17 bases between them. CDR3 sequence (DNA): TGTGCCAGTAGTTCTTCGGACAGCCTAAAGAACACTGAAGCTTTCTTT. Its protein is CASSSSDSLKNTEAFF. Together with reference TRBV19 and TRBJ1-1, the CDR3 gives the full variable domain: DGGITQSPKYLFRKEGQNVTLSCEQNLNHDAMYWYRQDPGQGLRLIYYSQIVNDFQKGDIAEGYSVSREKKESFPLTVTSAQKNPTAFYLCASSSSDSLKNTEAFFGQGTRLTVV.

The chain employs TRBV5-4 and TRBJ2-2; TRBD1 aligns across 7 bases. The CDR3 extends over 15 amino acids. Germline CDR1 reads SGHNT; CDR2 reads YYREEE (reference sequence). The ends lost 3 bases at V and 3 bases at J; junction bases unmatched: 5. CDR3 residues: CASSSVDRDTGELFF. CDR3 bases: TGTGCCAGCAGCTCGGTAGACAGGGACACCGGGGAGCTGTTTTTT.

This chain uses TRBV5-1 with TRBJ2-7; TRBD1 is a possible D gene (6 bases). CDR3 size: 13 residues. The V end lost 6 bases, the J end lost 3 bases, and 13 bases lay between the germline ends. Germline CDR1 and CDR2: SGHRS and YFSETQ. The CDR3 sequence: CASTSGTIYEQYF. The CDR3 nucleotides are TGCGCCAGCACCTCCGGGACAATCTACGAGCAGTACTTC.